The 21 T cell receptor beta chains reported below all come from one sample, sequenced in a study of T cell responses to AZD1222 COVID-19 vaccine. TCRdb's copy holds only in-frame clones and misses some; the assay was immunoSEQ multiplex PCR. The profile covers 85,000 to 95,000 clones, with 85% to 90% appearing a single time and 8.4% taken by the ten largest. The sample was peripheral blood, taken on day 0 of AZD1222 vaccination. Receptors originate from an adult in good health.

V and J are TRBV29-1 and TRBJ2-3; 12 nucleotides match TRBD2. The germline CDR1 and CDR2 sequences are SQVTM and ANQGSEA. V was clipped by 5 bases and J by 0 bases; unmatched bases: 6. The CDR3 is 16 amino acids. This CDR3 reads CSVSGLAGISTDTQYF. The CDR3 DNA reads TGCAGCGTTAGCGGACTAGCGGGGATAAGCACAGATACGCAGTATTTT.

The rearrangement joins TRBV18 to TRBJ1-3; 8 nucleotides match TRBD1. The CDR3 totals 16 residues. The J segment lost 0 bases and the V segment lost 4 bases, leaving 5 bases of the junction unmatched. Per germline, CDR1 KGHSH and CDR2 LQKENI. The CDR3 nucleotides are TGTGCCAGCTCACAGGACAGGGCCAACTCTGGAAACACCATATATTTT. Encoded protein: CASSQDRANSGNTIYF. Combining the CDR3 with reference TRBV18 and TRBJ1-3 gives the whole variable domain NAGVMQNPRHLVRRRGQEARLRCSPMKGHSHVYWYRQLPEEGLKFMVYLQKENIIDESGMPKERFSAEFPKEGPSILRIQQVVRGDSAAYFCASSQDRANSGNTIYFGEGSWLTVV.

The chain links TRBV6-5 to TRBJ2-3; TRBD1 matches at 9 bases. CDR3 length equals 15 residues. CDR1 and CDR2 from the germline V gene are MNHEY and SVGAGI. J was trimmed by 4 bases and V by 6 bases; bases with no gene match: 8. The CDR3 is CASRPGTGQADTQYF. CDR3 nucleotide sequence: TGTGCCAGCAGGCCTGGGACAGGGCAAGCAGATACGCAGTATTTT.

CDR3 in DNA: TGTGCCAGCAGCCCAAAGTTTTTCAGGGCTTACACCGGGGAGCTGTTTTTT. It codes for CASSPKFFRAYTGELFF. This chain joins TRBV14 and TRBJ2-2; tentatively, D is TRBD1 (5 bases). Germline CDR1 is SGHDN and CDR2 is FVKESK. Trimming took off 4 bases at V and 3 bases at J, with 18 bases between the two ends. The CDR3 totals 17 residues. Variable domain in full (rest from reference TRBV14 and TRBJ2-2): EAGVTQFPSHSVIEKGQTVTLRCDPISGHDNLYWYRRVMGKEIKFLLHFVKESKQDESGMPNNRFLAERTGGTYSTLKVQPAELEDSGVYFCASSPKFFRAYTGELFFGEGSRLTVL.

This chain links TRBV2 with TRBJ2-7; 8 bases are shared with TRBD1. The V segment lost 6 bases and the J segment 0 bases; nucleotides outside the gene matches: 10. Germline V CDR1 and CDR2: SNHLY, FYNNEI. The CDR3 consists of 16 residues. CDR3 in amino acids: CASSQGSGGFSYEQYF. CDR3 bases: TGTGCCAGCAGCCAAGGATCAGGGGGCTTCTCCTACGAGCAGTACTTC.

The genes are TRBV18 and TRBJ1-1, with D possibly matching TRBD1 (6 bases). Germline-derived CDR1 and CDR2 are KGHSH and LQKENI. The CDR3 extends over 15 amino acids. Trimming took off 0 bases at V and 4 bases at J, with 12 bases between the two ends. CDR3 bases: TGTGCCAGCTCACCACCGGGGGGCTTGATCACTGAAGCTTTCTTT. Translating gives CASSPPGGLITEAFF.

The chain carries TRBV27 and TRBJ2-3; TRBD2 agrees at 9 bases. Per the germline V gene, CDR1 is MNHEY and CDR2 is SMNVEV (reference sequence). V dropped 6 bases and J dropped 2; count of bases not matched to a gene: 6. This CDR3 is 15 amino acids long. The CDR3 loop is CASRLSGGPTDTQYF. The CDR3 DNA sequence: TGTGCCAGCAGGCTCAGCGGGGGGCCCACAGATACGCAGTATTTT.

The chain recombines TRBV28 with TRBJ2-6; 10 bases agree with TRBD2. This CDR3 is 16 amino acids long. Germline V gene sequence: CDR1 MDHEN, CDR2 SYDVKM. V shed 6 bases and J 5 bases; nucleotides not matched to a gene: 7. CDR3 residues: CASSRERGGWANVLTF. As DNA, the CDR3 is TGTGCCAGCAGCAGAGAGCGGGGGGGCTGGGCCAACGTCCTGACTTTC.

The chain carries TRBV19 and TRBJ2-7; D is possibly TRBD2 (6 bases). V was clipped by 3 bases and J by 0 bases, with 9 bases between them. This CDR3 is built from 14 residues. Germline CDR1 is LNHDA and CDR2 is SQIVND (reference sequence). The CDR3 loop reads CASSMGGYSYEQYF. In DNA, the CDR3 is TGTGCCAGTAGTATGGGAGGATACTCCTACGAGCAGTACTTC.

The J gene is TRBJ1-4, the V gene TRBV27; D remains ambiguous. V gave up 6 bases and J gave up 0 bases, with 8 bases separating them. This CDR3 comprises 14 residues. Germline V gives CDR1 MNHEY, CDR2 SMNVEV (reference sequence). CDR3 nucleotides: TGTGCCAGCAGCCTTTTCGCAACTAATGAAAAACTGTTTTTT. It codes for CASSLFATNEKLFF.

The chain is built from TRBV11-1 and TRBJ1-4; no definite D call. V dropped 3 bases and J dropped 8 bases, with 10 bases sitting between them. The CDR3 runs to 13 residues. Germline CDR1 reads SGHAT; CDR2 reads FQDESV (reference sequence). The CDR3 DNA is TGTGCCAGCAGCTTGGGAAAAGGGGAAAAACTGTTTTTT. This sequence encodes CASSLGKGEKLFF.

The V gene is TRBV29-1, the J gene TRBJ2-2; D may be TRBD1 (5 bases). The germline gives CDR1 SQVTM, CDR2 ANQGSEA. CDR3 length: 12 amino acids. The V gene lost 7 bases and the J gene lost 5 bases, with 11 bases spanning the gap. CDR3 sequence reads: CSAGAGTGELFF. CDR3 coding DNA: TGCAGCGCCGGAGCAGGGACCGGGGAGCTGTTTTTT.

This clone was counted a single time. The chain links TRBV3-1 (or the pseudogene TRBV3-2) to TRBJ2-6; D not certain. Trimming took 1 base from V and 0 from J, leaving 7 bases between them. Germline V lookup: CDR1 LGHDT, CDR2 YNNKEL (reference sequence). The CDR3 is 16 residues long. The CDR3 nucleotides read TGTGCCAGCAGCCAAGGGGGAACCTCTGGGGCCAACGTCCTGACTTTC. Translating gives CASSQGGTSGANVLTF.

This clone appeared once. The genes are TRBV5-8 and TRBJ2-7, with unresolved D. V shed 7 bases and J shed 0 bases, with 8 bases lying between them. Germline V CDR1 and CDR2: SGHTS, YDEGEE. The CDR3 runs to 12 residues. CDR3 bases: TGTGCCAGCGTAGGAGTCTCCTACGAGCAGTACTTC. Amino acid sequence: CASVGVSYEQYF.

The rearrangement uses TRBV2 and TRBJ1-2, with D possibly matching TRBD1 (5 bases). This CDR3 is 13 amino acids long. Germline CDR1 reads SNHLY; CDR2 reads FYNNEI. The V end was cut by 2 bases, the J end by 8 bases, with 12 bases between. The CDR3 sequence is CASSEQGAGGYTF. In nucleotides, the CDR3 is TGTGCCAGCAGTGAACAGGGTGCGGGGGGCTACACCTTC.

The chain uses TRBV9 and TRBJ1-1, with 12 bases matching TRBD1. The CDR3 runs 13 residues. Germline V gene sequence: CDR1 SGDLS, CDR2 YYNGEE. V shed 4 bases and J 8 bases; nucleotides not matched to a gene: 3. Here the CDR3 reads CASSPGTGGEAFF. CDR3 bases: TGTGCCAGCAGCCCAGGGACAGGGGGCGAAGCTTTCTTT.

V is TRBV27 and J is TRBJ1-6; maybe TRBD1 (5 bases). Germline-derived CDR1 and CDR2 are MNHEY and SMNVEV (reference sequence). V lost 6 bases to trimming and J lost 6 bases, with 12 bases between them. The length of the CDR3 is 14 residues. The CDR3 nucleotides are TGTGCCAGCAGGTGGCAGGGAGGTAATTCACCCCTCCACTTT. Translation: CASRWQGGNSPLHF.

On this clone: With a much larger clone just one base away, this may be a read error. The rearrangement uses TRBV7-3 and TRBJ1-1; D possibly corresponds to TRBD1 (6 bases). This CDR3 spans 14 amino acids. The germline CDR1 and CDR2 sequences are SGHTA and FQGTGA. CDR3 residues: CASSLHQGNAEAFF. CDR3 nucleotides: TGTGCCAGCAGCTTACATCAGGGGAACGCTGAAGCTTTCTTT.

The rearrangement uses TRBV19 and TRBJ1-3; no definite D call. The CDR3 spans 19 residues. Germline V gene sequence: CDR1 LNHDA, CDR2 SQIVND (reference sequence). Trimming removed 2 bases from V and 0 bases from J, with 20 bases in between. CDR3: CASSIFKPTASSSGNTIYF. The CDR3 DNA follows: TGTGCCAGTAGTATATTCAAACCTACTGCGTCTAGCTCTGGAAACACCATATATTTT. The full variable domain, in which reference TRBV19 and TRBJ1-3 provide the parts outside the CDR3, is DGGITQSPKYLFRKEGQNVTLSCEQNLNHDAMYWYRQDPGQGLRLIYYSQIVNDFQKGDIAEGYSVSREKKESFPLTVTSAQKNPTAFYLCASSIFKPTASSSGNTIYFGEGSWLTVV.

The rearrangement joins TRBV12-3 or TRBV12-4 to TRBJ1-4, with 7 nucleotides matching TRBD1. The CDR3 sequence is 13 residues long. With V trimmed by 6 bases and J by 10 bases, 8 bases remained unmatched. For the CDR3, the DNA is TGTGCCAGCAGCCCCGACTCAGGGGGAAAACTGTTTTTT. It codes for CASSPDSGGKLFF.

This clone was seen only a few times. The chain is built from TRBV6-5 and TRBJ1-1, with D unresolved. Germline loops: CDR1 MNHEY, CDR2 SVGAGI. This CDR3 contains 15 residues. V shed 9 bases and J shed 0 bases, with 17 bases lying between them. This CDR3 is CASTNPIGVNTEAFF. CDR3 sequence (DNA): TGTGCCAGTACGAACCCGATTGGGGTGAACACTGAAGCTTTCTTT.